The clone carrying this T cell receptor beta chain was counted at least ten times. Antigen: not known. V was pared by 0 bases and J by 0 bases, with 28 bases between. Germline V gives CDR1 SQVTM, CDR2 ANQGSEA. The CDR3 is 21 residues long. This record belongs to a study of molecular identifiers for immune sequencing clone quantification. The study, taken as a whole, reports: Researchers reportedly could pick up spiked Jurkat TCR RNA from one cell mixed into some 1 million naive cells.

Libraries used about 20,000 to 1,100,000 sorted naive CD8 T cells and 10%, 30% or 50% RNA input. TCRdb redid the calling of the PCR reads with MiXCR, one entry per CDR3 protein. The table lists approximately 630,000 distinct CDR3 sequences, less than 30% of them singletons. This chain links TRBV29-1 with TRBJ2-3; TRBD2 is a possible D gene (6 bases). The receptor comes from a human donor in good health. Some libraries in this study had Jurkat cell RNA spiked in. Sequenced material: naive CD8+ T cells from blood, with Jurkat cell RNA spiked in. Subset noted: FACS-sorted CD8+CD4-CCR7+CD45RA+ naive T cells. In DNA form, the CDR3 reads TGCAGCGTTGAAGATCCAGGAGGGCTACTAGTTCCTCGCGGGAGCACAGATACGCAGTATTTT. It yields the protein CSVEDPGGLLVPRGSTDTQYF.